The clone carrying this T cell receptor beta chain was observed many times. Its antigen is currently unknown. This record belongs to a study of T cells after yellow fever vaccination. A process of 5'RACE template switching, which added a universal primer site and UMIs, was used to make TCR cDNA. TCRdb independently ran MiXCR on the 5' RACE reads; one entry per CDR3 protein. Among a few hundred thousand distinct CDR3 sequences listed, about 3.5% were seen once. Germline CDR1 DFQATT, CDR2 SNEGSKA (reference sequence). The CDR3 extends over 14 amino acids. Trimming took 5 bases from V and 4 from J; bases not matched to a gene: 4. Regarding the study as a whole: Post-booster reappearance was seen for most primary-vaccination clones (about 96% CD4, around 91% CD8). Faster peaking, at day 5 versus 15, marked a secondary response that was weaker.

The sample in question was PBMCs, obtained on the day of the yellow fever booster vaccination. The clonotype comes from a man younger than 35 who received the YFV17D yellow fever vaccine. The V gene is TRBV20-1, the J gene TRBJ2-3; 12 nucleotides agree with TRBD2. The CDR3 DNA reads TGCAGTGCTGGTTCTAGCGGGGGGGCAGATACGCAGTATTTT. Its translation: CSAGSSGGADTQYF.